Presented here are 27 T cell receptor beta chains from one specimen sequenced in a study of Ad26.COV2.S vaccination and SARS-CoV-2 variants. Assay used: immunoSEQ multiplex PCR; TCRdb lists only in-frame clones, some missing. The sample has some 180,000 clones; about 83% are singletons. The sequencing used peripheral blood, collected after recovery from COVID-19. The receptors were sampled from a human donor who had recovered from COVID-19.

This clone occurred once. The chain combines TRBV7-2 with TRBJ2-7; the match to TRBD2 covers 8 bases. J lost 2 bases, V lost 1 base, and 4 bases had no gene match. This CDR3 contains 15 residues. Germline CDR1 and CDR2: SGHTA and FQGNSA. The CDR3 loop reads CASSLGSGVAYEQYF. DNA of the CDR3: TGTGCCAGCAGCTTAGGTAGCGGGGTGGCCTACGAGCAGTACTTC.

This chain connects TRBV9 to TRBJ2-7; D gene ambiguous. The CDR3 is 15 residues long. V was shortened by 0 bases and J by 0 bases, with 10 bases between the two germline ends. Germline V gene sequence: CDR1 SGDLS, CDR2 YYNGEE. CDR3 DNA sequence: TGTGCCAGCAGCGTAGGCCCGGAAAGCTCCTACGAGCAGTACTTC. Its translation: CASSVGPESSYEQYF.

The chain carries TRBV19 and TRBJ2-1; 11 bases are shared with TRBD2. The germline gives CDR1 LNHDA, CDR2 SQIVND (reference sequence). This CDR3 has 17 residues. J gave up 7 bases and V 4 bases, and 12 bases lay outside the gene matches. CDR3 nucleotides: TGTGCCAGTAGTAGCCCCCGCGGGACTAGCGGAAGGAATGAGCAGTTCTTC. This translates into CASSSPRGTSGRNEQFF. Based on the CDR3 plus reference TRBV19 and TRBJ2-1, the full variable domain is DGGITQSPKYLFRKEGQNVTLSCEQNLNHDAMYWYRQDPGQGLRLIYYSQIVNDFQKGDIAEGYSVSREKKESFPLTVTSAQKNPTAFYLCASSSPRGTSGRNEQFFGPGTRLTVL.

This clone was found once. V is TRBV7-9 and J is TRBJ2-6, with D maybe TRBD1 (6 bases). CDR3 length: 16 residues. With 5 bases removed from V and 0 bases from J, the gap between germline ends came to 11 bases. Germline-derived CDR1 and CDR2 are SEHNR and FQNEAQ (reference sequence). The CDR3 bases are TGTGCCAGCAGCGCCGTAGGGGGCTCTGGGGCCAACGTCCTGACTTTC. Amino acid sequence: CASSAVGGSGANVLTF.

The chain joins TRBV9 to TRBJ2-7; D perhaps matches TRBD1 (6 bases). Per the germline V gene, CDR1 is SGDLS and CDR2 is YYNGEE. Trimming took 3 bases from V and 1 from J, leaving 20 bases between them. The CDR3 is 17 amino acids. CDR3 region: CASSGATTGTLSYEQYF. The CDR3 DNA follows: TGTGCCAGCAGCGGGGCTACCACAGGGACCCTGTCCTACGAGCAGTACTTC.

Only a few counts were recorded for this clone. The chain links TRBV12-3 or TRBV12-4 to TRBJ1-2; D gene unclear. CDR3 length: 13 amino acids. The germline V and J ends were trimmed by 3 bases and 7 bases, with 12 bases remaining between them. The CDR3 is CASSLDGLAGYTF. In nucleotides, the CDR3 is TGTGCCAGCAGTTTGGACGGATTGGCTGGCTACACCTTC.

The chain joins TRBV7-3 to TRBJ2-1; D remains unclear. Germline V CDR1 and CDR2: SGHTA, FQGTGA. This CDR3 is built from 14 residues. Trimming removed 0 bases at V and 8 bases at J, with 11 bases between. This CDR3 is CASSLTGWSDEQFF. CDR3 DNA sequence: TGTGCCAGCAGCTTAACCGGGTGGAGCGATGAGCAGTTCTTC.

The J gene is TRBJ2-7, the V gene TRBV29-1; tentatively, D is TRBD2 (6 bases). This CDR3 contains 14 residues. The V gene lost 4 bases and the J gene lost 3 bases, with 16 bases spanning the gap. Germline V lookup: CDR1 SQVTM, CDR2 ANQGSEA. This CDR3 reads CSVAPPRRDYEQYF. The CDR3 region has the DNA TGCAGCGTTGCCCCCCCGCGGCGGGACTACGAGCAGTACTTC.

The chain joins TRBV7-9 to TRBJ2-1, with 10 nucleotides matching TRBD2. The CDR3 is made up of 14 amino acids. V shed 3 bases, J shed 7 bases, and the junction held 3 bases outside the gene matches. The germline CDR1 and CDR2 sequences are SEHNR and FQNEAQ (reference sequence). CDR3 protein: CASSFSGGTNEQFF. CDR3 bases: TGTGCCAGCAGCTTTAGCGGGGGGACGAATGAGCAGTTCTTC.

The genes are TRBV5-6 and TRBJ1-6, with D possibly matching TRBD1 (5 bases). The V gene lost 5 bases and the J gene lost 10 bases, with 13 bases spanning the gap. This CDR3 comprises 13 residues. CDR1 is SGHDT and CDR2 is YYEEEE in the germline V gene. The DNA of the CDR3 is TGTGCCAGCAGTGGCAGGGTGGGATCACCCCTCCACTTT. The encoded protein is CASSGRVGSPLHF.

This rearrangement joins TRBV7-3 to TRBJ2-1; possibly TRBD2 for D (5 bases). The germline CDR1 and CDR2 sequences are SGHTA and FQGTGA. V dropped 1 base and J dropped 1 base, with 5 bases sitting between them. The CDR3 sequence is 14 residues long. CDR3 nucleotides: TGTGCCAGCAGCTTAAGCGGGTCCTACAATGAGCAGTTCTTC. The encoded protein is CASSLSGSYNEQFF.

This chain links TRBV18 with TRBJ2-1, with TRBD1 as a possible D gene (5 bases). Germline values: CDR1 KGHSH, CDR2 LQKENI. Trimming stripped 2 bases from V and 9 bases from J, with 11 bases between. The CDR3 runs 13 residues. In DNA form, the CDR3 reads TGTGCCAGCTCACCAGGTCCCCAGGGTGAGCAGTTCTTC. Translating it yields CASSPGPQGEQFF. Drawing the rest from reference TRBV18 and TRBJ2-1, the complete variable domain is NAGVMQNPRHLVRRRGQEARLRCSPMKGHSHVYWYRQLPEEGLKFMVYLQKENIIDESGMPKERFSAEFPKEGPSILRIQQVVRGDSAAYFCASSPGPQGEQFFGPGTRLTVL.

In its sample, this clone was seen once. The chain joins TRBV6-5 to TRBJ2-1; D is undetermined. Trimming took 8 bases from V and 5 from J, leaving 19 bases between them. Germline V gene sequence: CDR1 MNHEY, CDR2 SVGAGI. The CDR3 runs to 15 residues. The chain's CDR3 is CASGIYRVRDNEQFF. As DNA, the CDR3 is TGTGCCAGCGGGATCTATAGGGTTCGGGACAATGAGCAGTTCTTC.

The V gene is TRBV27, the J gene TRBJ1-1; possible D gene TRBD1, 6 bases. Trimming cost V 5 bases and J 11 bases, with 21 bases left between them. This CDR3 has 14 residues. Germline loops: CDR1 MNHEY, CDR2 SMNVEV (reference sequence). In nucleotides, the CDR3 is TGTGCCAGCAGTCCATGGGACACTTCTACGAACGCTTTCTTT. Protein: CASSPWDTSTNAFF.

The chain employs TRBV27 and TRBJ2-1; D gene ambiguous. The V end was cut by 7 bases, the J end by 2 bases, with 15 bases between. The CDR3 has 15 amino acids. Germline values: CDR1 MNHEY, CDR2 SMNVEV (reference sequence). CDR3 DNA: TGTGCCAGCACCTCCATTGGCAGTGCCTACAATGAGCAGTTCTTC. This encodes CASTSIGSAYNEQFF.

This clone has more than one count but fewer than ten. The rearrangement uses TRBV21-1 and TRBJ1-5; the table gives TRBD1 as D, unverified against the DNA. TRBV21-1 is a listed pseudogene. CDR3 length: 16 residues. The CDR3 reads CASRQGPPYSNQPQHF. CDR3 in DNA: TGTGCCAGCAGACAGGGGCCGCCTTATAGCAATCAGCCCCAGCATTTT.

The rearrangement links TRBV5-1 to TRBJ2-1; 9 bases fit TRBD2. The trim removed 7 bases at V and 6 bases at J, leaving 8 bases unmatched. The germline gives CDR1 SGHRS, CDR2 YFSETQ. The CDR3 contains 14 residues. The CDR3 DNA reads TGCGCCAGCGCTTTAGCGGGGGAAACCAATGAGCAGTTCTTC. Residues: CASALAGETNEQFF.

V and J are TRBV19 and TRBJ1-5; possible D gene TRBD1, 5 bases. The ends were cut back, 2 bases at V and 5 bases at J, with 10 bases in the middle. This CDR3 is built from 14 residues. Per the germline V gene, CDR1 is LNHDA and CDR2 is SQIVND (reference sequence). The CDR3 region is CASSISGPDQPQHF. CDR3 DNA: TGTGCCAGTAGTATATCAGGGCCTGATCAGCCCCAGCATTTT.

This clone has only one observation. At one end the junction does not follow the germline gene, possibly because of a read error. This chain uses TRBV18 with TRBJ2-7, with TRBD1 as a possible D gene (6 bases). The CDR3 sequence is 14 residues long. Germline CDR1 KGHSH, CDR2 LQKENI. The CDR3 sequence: CASSPQGQSYEQYF. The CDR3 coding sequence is TGTGCCAGCTCCCCACAGGGCCAATCCTACGAGCAGTACTTC. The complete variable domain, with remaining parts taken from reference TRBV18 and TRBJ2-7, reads NAGVMQNPRHLVRRRGQEARLRCSPMKGHSHVYWYRQLPEEGLKFMVYLQKENIIDESGMPKERFSAEFPKEGPSILRIQQVVRGDSAAYFCASSPQGQSYEQYFGPGTRLTVT.

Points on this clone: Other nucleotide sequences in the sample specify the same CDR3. DNA for the CDR3: TGCAGTGCTATATCCAACCAGCCCCAGCATTTT. It is translated as CSAISNQPQHF. The V and J genes are TRBV20-1 and TRBJ1-5; D is unclear. The germline V gene has CDR1 DFQATT and CDR2 SNEGSKA (reference sequence). Trimming took 4 bases from V and 7 from J, leaving 8 bases between them. The CDR3 loop spans 11 amino acids.

CDR3 protein: CASSLLQGATDTQYF. The DNA of the CDR3 is TGCGCCAGCAGCCTCTTACAGGGGGCAACAGATACGCAGTATTTT. The rearrangement joins TRBV4-1 to TRBJ2-3, with TRBD1 identical over 9 bases. Germline V gene data show CDR1 as MGHRA and CDR2 as YSYEKL. The CDR3 consists of 15 residues. V shed 4 bases and J 3 bases; nucleotides not matched to a gene: 5.

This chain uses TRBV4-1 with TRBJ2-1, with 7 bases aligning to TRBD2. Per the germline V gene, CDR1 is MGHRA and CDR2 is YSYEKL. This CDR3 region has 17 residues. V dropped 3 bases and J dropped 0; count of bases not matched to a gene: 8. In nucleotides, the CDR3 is TGCGCCAGCAGCCAGCCAAGCGGCGGGAGCTCCTACAATGAGCAGTTCTTC. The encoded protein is CASSQPSGGSSYNEQFF.

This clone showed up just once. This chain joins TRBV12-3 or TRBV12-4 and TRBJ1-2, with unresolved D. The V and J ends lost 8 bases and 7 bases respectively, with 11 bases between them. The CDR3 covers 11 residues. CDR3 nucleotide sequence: TGTGCCAGCGCCAGGTCGGGTGGCTACACCTTC. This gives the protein CASARSGGYTF.

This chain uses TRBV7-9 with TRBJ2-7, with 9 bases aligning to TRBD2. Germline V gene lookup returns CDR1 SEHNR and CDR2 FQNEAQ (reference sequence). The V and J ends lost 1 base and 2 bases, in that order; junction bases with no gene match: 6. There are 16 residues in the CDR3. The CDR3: CASSLEGSSGAYEQYF. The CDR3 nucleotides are TGTGCCAGCAGCTTAGAAGGGTCTAGCGGGGCCTACGAGCAGTACTTC.

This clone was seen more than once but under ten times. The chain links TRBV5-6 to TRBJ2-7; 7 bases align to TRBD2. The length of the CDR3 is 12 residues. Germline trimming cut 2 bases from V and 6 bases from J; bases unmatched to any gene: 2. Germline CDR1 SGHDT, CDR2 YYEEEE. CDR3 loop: CASSFASGEQYF. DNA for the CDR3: TGTGCCAGCAGCTTCGCTAGCGGCGAGCAGTACTTC.

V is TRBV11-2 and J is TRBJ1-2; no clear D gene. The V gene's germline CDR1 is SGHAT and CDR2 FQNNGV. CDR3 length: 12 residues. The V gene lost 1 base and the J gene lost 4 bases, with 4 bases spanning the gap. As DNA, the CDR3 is TGTGCCAGCAGCTTAGTGGGCTATGGCTACACCTTC. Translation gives CASSLVGYGYTF.

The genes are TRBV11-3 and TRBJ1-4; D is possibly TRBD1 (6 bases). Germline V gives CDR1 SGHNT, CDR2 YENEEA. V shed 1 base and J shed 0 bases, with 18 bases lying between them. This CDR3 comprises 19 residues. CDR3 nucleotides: TGTGCCAGCAGCTTAGTCCTACCGGGACACCGAACAACTAATGAAAAACTGTTTTTT. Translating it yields CASSLVLPGHRTTNEKLFF.